This T cell receptor (beta chain) stems from a study of control samples from healthy donors and cancer patients. The CDR3 has 15 amino acids. V dropped 0 bases and J dropped 7; count of bases not matched to a gene: 4. Germline V gene sequence: CDR1 SGHNT, CDR2 YYREEE (reference sequence). Assay used: immunoSEQ multiplex PCR; TCRdb lists only in-frame clones, some missing. The repertoire holds tens of thousands of clones, 90% to 95% seen once, with 15% to 20% in the top ten. This sequence originates from a man between 50 and 59 years old in good health. Sequences were obtained from blood. J is TRBJ2-2 and V is TRBV5-4; 9 bases are shared with TRBD1. The chain's CDR3 is CASSLAQGAYGELFF. DNA of the CDR3: TGTGCCAGCAGCTTGGCACAGGGGGCGTACGGGGAGCTGTTTTTT. Based on the CDR3 plus reference TRBV5-4 and TRBJ2-2, the full variable domain is ETGVTQSPTHLIKTRGQQVTLRCSSQSGHNTVSWYQQALGQGPQFIFQYYREEENGRGNFPPRFSGLQFPNYSSELNVNALELDDSALYLCASSLAQGAYGELFFGEGSRLTVL.